What follows is one T cell receptor beta chain and its context. This clonotype turned up a few times. Its binding antigen is unknown. No much larger clonotype is one base removed from it; base qualities were not supplied. This entry comes from a study of breast tumors, draining lymph nodes, adjacent tissues (dated by TCRdb to between 2015 and 2016). Notes on the research overall: Breast cancer patients provided tumor, adjacent nontumor tissue and axillary lymph nodes, and the study compared the TCR beta repertoires across these three sources. In human breast cancer, the study set out to evaluate how tumor, surrounding tissue and draining lymph node repertoires relate to one another and whether T cells may move between these sites. Summary of the overall study and its limitations: Tumor and nontumor tissue repertoires were found to be significantly more similar in luminal-like than in basal-like breast cancer. Tumors showed preferential V and J gene usage, and their T-cell repertoire diversity fell below that of lymph nodes yet above that of nontumor tissue. The data were considered consistent with most tumor T cells being derived from the lymph node and subsequently expanding within tumor tissue. The conclusion that tumor T cells originate in lymph nodes was presented as consistent with a hypothesis rather than as directly demonstrated.

The CDR3 has 14 amino acids, counting the end cysteine and phenylalanine. The only DNA kept is the CDR3, 42 bases in frame from the first base. V lost 8 bases and J lost 0 bases; the stretch between them is 14 bases long. CDR1 and CDR2, looked up from the germline V gene, are MNHNS and SASEGT. Sequencing instrument: Illumina HiSeq 2000. TCR beta chain libraries were generated by multiplex PCR amplification. The amplified TCR beta chain products were analyzed by high-throughput sequencing. Using fastp trimming at Q25 and MiXCR clonotype assembly, TCRdb reanalyzed the public sequencing data and kept in-frame beta chains. Rows with one shared CDR3 protein collapse into an entry with the most common genes and DNA. The sample table lists about 300,000 distinct CDR3 sequences, over 25% of them with a count of one. The ten largest clones represent roughly 1.1% of the sample. The lymph node samples were taken from the axillary draining lymph nodes of breast cancer patients.

The receptor's source is a female donor with breast cancer. Some clones in this sample may be carry-over from other donors' samples. The chain employs TRBV6-1 and TRBJ2-7, with the D call perhaps TRBD1 or TRBD2, each one matching 5 bases. Sequenced sample: axillary lymph node tissue. The CDR3 protein: CASLWDGSSYEQYF. In nucleotide form, the sequence is TGTGCCAGCCTTTGGGACGGTAGCTCCTACGAGCAGTACTTC.